This T cell receptor (beta chain) comes out of a study of PD-1 blockade in mismatch repair-deficient tumors. Generated by immunoSEQ multiplex PCR, the TCRdb table keeps only in-frame clones and is missing some. The sample consists of around 100,000 clones, 60% to 85% of them appearing once. Germline values: CDR1 SGHTA, CDR2 FQGTGA. The CDR3 extends over 15 amino acids. The V gene lost 3 bases and the J gene lost 0 bases, with 8 bases spanning the gap. Material: peripheral blood, obtained 60 weeks after starting pembrolizumab. The origin of this receptor is an adult with mismatch repair-deficient cancer. V is TRBV7-3 and J is TRBJ2-2, with no clear D. CDR3 DNA: TGTGCCAGCAGCTTCGGCAGCTCGAACACCGGGGAGCTGTTTTTT. This codes for CASSFGSSNTGELFF.